A selection of T cell receptor beta chains follows, all from one sample in a study of T cells after yellow fever vaccination. TCRdb used MiXCR to reprocess the 5' RACE reads, holding one entry per CDR3 protein. The sample has 300,000 to 350,000 distinct CDR3 sequences; around 3.9% are singletons. This specimen consisted of PBMCs, obtained 5 days after the yellow fever booster vaccination. The receptors derive from a young man who received the YFV17D yellow fever vaccine. CDR3s include the opening cysteine and the closing phenylalanine or tryptophan.

TRBV6-2/TRBV6-3	TRBJ2-3	CASSYGGARSDTQYF
TRBV7-2	TRBJ2-3	CASSSTSGGYTDTQYF
TRBV7-9	TRBJ1-1	CASSLGGVNTEAFF
TRBV12-3/TRBV12-4	TRBJ2-1	CASSLFDEQFF
TRBV7-9	TRBJ2-2	CASSPPLTRFNTGELFF
TRBV2	TRBJ2-3	CANAAGATGTDTQYF
TRBV18	TRBJ2-7	CASSPPESYEQYF
TRBV20-1	TRBJ2-7	CSARDSGQRYEQYF
TRBV7-7	TRBJ2-1	CASSQDRNRLNEQFF
TRBV2	TRBJ2-3	CASSEVGTGEQDTQYF
TRBV12-5	TRBJ2-3	CASGLILGPDNRDTQYF
TRBV5-1	TRBJ2-4	CASSLVPGAPKNIQYF
TRBV29-1	TRBJ2-1	CSAPGSSYNEQFF
TRBV7-2	TRBJ1-3	CASSLAYGGNTIYF
TRBV7-2	TRBJ2-1	CASSPRTIVNEQFF
TRBV20-1	TRBJ1-3	CSARPGSGNTIYF
TRBV5-1	TRBJ2-3	CASSLDKPSLTDTQYF
TRBV4-1	TRBJ2-5	CASSQGVGSETQYF
TRBV25-1	TRBJ2-3	CASSDGVRTDTQYF
TRBV7-2	TRBJ2-7	CASSSTGTRSYEQYF
TRBV15	TRBJ2-3	CATSRVGSTDTQYF
TRBV5-1	TRBJ1-2	CASSFATGNYGYTF
TRBV6-6	TRBJ1-2	CASSSREAGGYTF
TRBV4-2	TRBJ2-2	CASSQKSRGGSLSNTGELFF
TRBV6-5	TRBJ1-1	CASRLSLNTEAFF
TRBV6-2/TRBV6-3	TRBJ1-1	CASNTNWGTEAFF
TRBV20-1	TRBJ1-4	CSAPLGQGEKLFF
TRBV10-3	TRBJ2-7	CAISPSDEQYF
TRBV5-1	TRBJ1-6	CASSTRTDGNSPLHF
TRBV5-1	TRBJ2-2	CASSRLAGGLSATGELFF
TRBV20-1	TRBJ1-2	CSARDPTGSIGYGYTF
TRBV10-3	TRBJ2-4	CAISDRTGTRGNIQYF
TRBV7-2	TRBJ1-6	CASKTSWGQLGSPLHF
TRBV7-3	TRBJ2-6	CASSLVGQPTGANVLTF
TRBV6-2/TRBV6-3	TRBJ1-5	CASSSGHSNQPQHF
TRBV9	TRBJ1-6	CASSPRPVLSSYNSPLHF
TRBV4-1	TRBJ2-3	CASSRTGLSDTQYF
TRBV12-3/TRBV12-4	TRBJ2-7	CASSFTPDYEQYF
TRBV7-9	TRBJ1-2	CASSFSRNYGYTF
TRBV20-1	TRBJ1-5	CSATGSLSQPQHF
TRBV4-2	TRBJ2-7	CASRPDSRYEQYF
TRBV19	TRBJ2-3	CASTQTGLAADTQYF
TRBV12-3/TRBV12-4	TRBJ2-4	CASRRQGEAKNIQYF
TRBV7-9	TRBJ2-3	CASSFSGQATDTQYF
TRBV5-6	TRBJ1-1	CASYLGPHTEAFF
TRBV27	TRBJ1-3	CASSLSGTGPRSGNTIYF
TRBV5-1	TRBJ2-5	CASSLGLAGGIETQYF
TRBV19	TRBJ2-3	CASSIGPDTEYF